A single sample gave rise to the 23 T cell receptor beta chains below, sequenced in a study of regulatory T cells in long-lasting Graves disease. Sample time point: persistent/refractory GD, antithyroid drugs over 5 years with positive TRAb. RNA extracted from PBMCs served as the sequencing template. With iRepertoire HTBI primers and Arm-PCR of CDR3 regions, TCR beta libraries were built. TCRdb re-called the multiplex PCR reads through MiXCR, storing one row per CDR3 protein. The profile shows about 470,000 distinct CDR3 sequences, roughly 21% of them singletons. This material consisted of peripheral blood mononuclear cells (PBMCs), taken when the disease was refractory, from a patient treated with antithyroid drugs. These receptors were obtained from a female donor with Graves disease.

This clonotype was counted at least ten times. V and J are TRBV12-5 and TRBJ2-2; D call uncertain. The CDR3 is made up of 14 amino acids. Trimming pared 4 bases from V and 0 bases from J, leaving 6 bases between. Germline CDR1 LGHNT, CDR2 FRNRAP. In nucleotides, the CDR3 is TGTGCTAGTGGTTGGCCAACGAACACCGGGGAGCTGTTTTTT. The encoded protein is CASGWPTNTGELFF.

The rearrangement uses TRBV7-2 and TRBJ2-7; a possible D gene is TRBD2 (5 bases). The germline gives CDR1 SGHTA, CDR2 FQGNSA. V lost 0 bases to trimming and J lost 9 bases, with 9 bases between them. The CDR3 has 12 residues. The CDR3 nucleotides are TGTGCCAGCAGCTTAGCGGGCGGGTCGCAGTACTTC. Translation gives CASSLAGGSQYF.

V gene TRBV20-1 combines with J gene TRBJ1-1, with D perhaps matching TRBD1 (6 bases). The CDR3 is 14 amino acids. Germline assignment: CDR1 DFQATT and CDR2 SNEGSKA (reference sequence). V gave up 5 bases and J gave up 4 bases, with 17 bases separating them. CDR3 residues: CSAETGLRSTEAFF. The CDR3 DNA follows: TGCAGTGCTGAAACAGGGTTGAGGAGCACTGAAGCTTTCTTT.

In its sample, this clonotype was seen a few times. The J gene is TRBJ2-1, the V gene TRBV29-1; 12 bases are shared with TRBD2. This CDR3 spans 18 amino acids. Per the germline V gene, CDR1 is SQVTM and CDR2 is ANQGSEA. The ends lost 6 bases at V and 9 bases at J; junction bases unmatched: 21. Here the CDR3 DNA reads TGCAGCGTCTACACGGGTGGATCTAGCGGGAGGGCCAAAAGTGAGCAGTTCTTC. Translating gives CSVYTGGSSGRAKSEQFF.

The table lists this clonotype with a few counts. The rearrangement links TRBV7-2 to TRBJ2-5; 8 bases align to TRBD2. The CDR3 is made up of 14 amino acids. V dropped 3 bases and J dropped 6; count of bases not matched to a gene: 6. CDR1 and CDR2 (germline): SGHTA, FQGNSA. CDR3 in amino acids: CASSFSGTEKTQYF. DNA of the CDR3: TGTGCCAGCAGCTTTAGCGGGACCGAAAAGACCCAGTACTTC.

This clonotype has just a few counts. The chain joins TRBV28 to TRBJ1-1; 9 bases map to TRBD1. Germline trimming cut 6 bases from V and 4 bases from J; bases unmatched to any gene: 9. Germline V gene sequence: CDR1 MDHEN, CDR2 SYDVKM. This CDR3 comprises 15 residues. The CDR3 protein is CASRQAGTGSTEAFF. The CDR3 region has the DNA TGTGCCAGCAGACAAGCCGGGACAGGGTCCACTGAAGCTTTCTTT. The full variable domain, rest sourced from reference TRBV28 and TRBJ1-1, is DVKVTQSSRYLVKRTGEKVFLECVQDMDHENMFWYRQDPGLGLRLIYFSYDVKMKEKGDIPEGYSVSREKKERFSLILESASTNQTSMYLCASRQAGTGSTEAFFGQGTRLTVV.

In the case of this clonotype: A much bigger clone sits one base away, suggesting this may be a read error. The chain employs TRBV28 and TRBJ1-1; the D gene is possibly TRBD1 (5 bases). CDR1 and CDR2 from the germline V gene are MDHEN and SYDVKM. The CDR3 sequence is 12 residues long. The CDR3 coding sequence is TGTGCCAGCAGTATCCGGGGCACTGGAGCTTTCTTT. Translated: CASSIRGTGAFF.

Here the CDR3 DNA reads TGCGCCAGCAGCCAGATCCACAAAGGTGGATATGGCTACACCTTC. Translation gives CASSQIHKGGYGYTF. This rearrangement joins TRBV4-1 to TRBJ1-2; D unclear. V was clipped by 3 bases and J by 5 bases, with 16 bases between them. The CDR3 length is 15 residues. Germline CDR1 MGHRA, CDR2 YSYEKL.

This clonotype was observed many times. The chain has TRBV3-1 and TRBJ2-5, with D hard to call. Trimming removed 2 bases at V and 6 bases at J, with 7 bases between. In germline, CDR1 is LGHDT, CDR2 YNNKEL (reference sequence). There are 12 residues in the CDR3. The CDR3 reads CASSQTRQTQYF. The CDR3 coding sequence is TGTGCCAGCAGCCAAACCCGACAGACCCAGTACTTC.

In its sample, this clonotype was seen a few times. Here the CDR3 reads CASSPRAGDYEQYF. CDR3 sequence (DNA): TGTGCCAGCTCACCACGAGCAGGGGACTACGAGCAGTACTTC. This sequence joins TRBV18 and TRBJ2-7; a possible D gene is TRBD1 (6 bases). CDR1 and CDR2 from the germline V gene are KGHSH and LQKENI. The CDR3 loop spans 14 amino acids. Deletions cut 1 base from V and 3 bases from J, with 10 bases between. The whole variable domain, filled in from reference TRBV18 and TRBJ2-7, reads NAGVMQNPRHLVRRRGQEARLRCSPMKGHSHVYWYRQLPEEGLKFMVYLQKENIIDESGMPKERFSAEFPKEGPSILRIQQVVRGDSAAYFCASSPRAGDYEQYFGPGTRLTVT.

The chain has TRBV20-1 and TRBJ1-4; D not resolved. There are 16 residues in the CDR3. The germline CDR1 and CDR2 sequences are DFQATT and SNEGSKA (reference sequence). Here the CDR3 DNA reads TGCAGCCCTAGTCCCGAAAACCGGCCCAAGGGTGAAAAACTGTTTTTT. This translates into CSPSPENRPKGEKLFF.

The V and J genes are TRBV19 and TRBJ1-5, with 10 bases fitting TRBD1. Looked up from germline, CDR1 is LNHDA and CDR2 is SQIVND (reference sequence). The CDR3 is 13 residues long. V shed 11 bases and J 7 bases; nucleotides not matched to a gene: 8. CDR3 residues: CASMTGGGQPQHF. For the CDR3, the DNA is TGTGCCTCAATGACAGGGGGCGGGCAGCCCCAGCATTTT.

In this sample, this clonotype turned up many times. The J gene is TRBJ1-2, the V gene TRBV20-1; perhaps TRBD1 as D (5 bases). V was cut by 0 bases and J by 0 bases, with 11 bases left in between. This CDR3 is 15 amino acids long. The germline CDR1 and CDR2 sequences are DFQATT and SNEGSKA (reference sequence). The CDR3 spells CSARDTRETNYGYTF. CDR3 nucleotides: TGCAGTGCTAGAGATACCAGGGAGACTAACTATGGCTACACCTTC.

This clonotype was observed at least ten times. The V gene is TRBV28, the J gene TRBJ1-1, with D possibly being TRBD1 (6 bases). Germline CDR1 MDHEN, CDR2 SYDVKM. The CDR3 is made up of 15 amino acids. Trimming left V 6 bases short and J 1 base short, with 15 bases between. CDR3 DNA: TGTGCCAGCAGCGACCGAGGACAGCCGAACACTGAAGCTTTCTTT. Translating gives CASSDRGQPNTEAFF.

The table lists this clonotype with a few counts. The chain uses TRBV20-1 and TRBJ2-5; TRBD1 agrees at 11 bases. The CDR3 is made up of 14 amino acids. V lost 6 bases, J lost 5 bases, and 8 bases stayed unmatched. The germline V gene has CDR1 DFQATT and CDR2 SNEGSKA (reference sequence). The CDR3, as DNA: TGCAGTGCCACCCTGGACAGGGGGCTCGAGACCCAGTACTTC. Translated: CSATLDRGLETQYF.

This clonotype was observed a few times. J is TRBJ1-3 and V is TRBV11-2, with TRBD1 as a possible D gene (6 bases). Trimming removed 11 bases from V and 0 bases from J, with 11 bases in between. Germline assignment: CDR1 SGHAT and CDR2 FQNNGV. This CDR3 has 13 amino acids. CDR3: CAGAQGSGNTIYF. DNA of the CDR3: TGTGCCGGGGCACAGGGCTCTGGAAACACCATATATTTT.

This clonotype has ten or more counts. The chain combines TRBV6-5 with TRBJ1-1, with 7 positions matching TRBD1. CDR1 and CDR2 (germline): MNHEY, SVGAGI. With 4 bases clipped from V and 1 base from J, the junction kept 12 bases outside the gene matches. This CDR3 contains 17 residues. The CDR3: CASSFVRQGTKNTEAFF. The CDR3, as DNA: TGTGCCAGCAGTTTCGTCCGACAGGGAACGAAGAACACTGAAGCTTTCTTT.

This clonotype was seen many times. The rearrangement links TRBV7-6 to TRBJ2-6; D gene unclear. Trimming removed 5 bases at V and 0 bases at J, with 8 bases between. The CDR3 contains 15 residues. Germline CDR1 is SGHVS and CDR2 is FNYEAQ. The CDR3 loop is CASSPLDSGANVLTF. CDR3 sequence (DNA): TGTGCCAGCAGCCCCCTTGACTCTGGGGCCAACGTCCTGACTTTC.

This clonotype was seen repeatedly, ten times or more. The rearrangement uses TRBV20-1 and TRBJ1-1, with a tentative D call TRBD1 (5 bases). The CDR3 is 11 residues long. Germline values: CDR1 DFQATT, CDR2 SNEGSKA (reference sequence). Trimming cost V 5 bases and J 7 bases, with 11 bases left between them. CDR3 coding DNA: TGCAGTGCTTCCCAGGGTGGTGAAGCTTTCTTT. Its translation: CSASQGGEAFF.

This clonotype has a count of ten or more. The chain couples TRBV11-3 to TRBJ2-1; D possibly corresponds to TRBD1 (6 bases). The V gene lost 5 bases and the J gene lost 7 bases, with 9 bases spanning the gap. The germline CDR1 and CDR2 sequences are SGHNT and YENEEA. The CDR3 is 12 amino acids. CDR3 loop: CASSKGQNEQFF. CDR3 nucleotides: TGTGCCAGCAGCAAAGGACAGAATGAGCAGTTCTTC.

Comments on this clonotype: Possible read error: a much larger clone is one base away. This chain links TRBV6-1 with TRBJ1-1; tentative D call: TRBD1 (5 bases). Germline V lookup: CDR1 MNHNS, CDR2 SASEGT. There are 17 residues in the CDR3. The CDR3 loop is CASSEALRGEVNTGAFF. In nucleotides, the CDR3 is TGTGCCAGCAGTGAAGCGCTTCGGGGCGAGGTGAACACTGGAGCTTTCTTT.

This clonotype was detected ten times or more. V is TRBV28 and J is TRBJ1-2; a weak D match, TRBD1 (5 bases). Germline-derived CDR1 and CDR2 are MDHEN and SYDVKM. The CDR3 is 12 amino acids. The V and J ends lost 5 bases and 7 bases respectively, with 11 bases between them. CDR3 bases: TGTGCCAGCAGTCCCGTGGGGACTGGCTACACCTTC. Encoded protein: CASSPVGTGYTF.

A few counts support this clonotype. This chain joins TRBV6-1 and TRBJ2-3, with a weak D call TRBD1 (5 bases). V lost 7 bases to trimming and J lost 2 bases, with 13 bases between them. CDR1 and CDR2 (germline): MNHNS, SASEGT. The CDR3 consists of 14 residues. CDR3 in DNA: TGTGCCAGCACCTCACCCAGGGTCACAGATACGCAGTATTTT. This translates into CASTSPRVTDTQYF.